This T cell receptor beta chain was identified in a study of OX40 agonist ivuxolimab in advanced cancers. Regarding the research as a whole: The costimulatory receptor OX40 (CD134) was targeted by ivuxolimab, a fully human IgG2 agonistic monoclonal antibody. Intravenous ivuxolimab was administered to patients every 2 weeks at six dose levels: 0.01, 0.1, 0.3, 1.5, 3 and 10 mg/kg. Among the approximately 54 dose-escalation patients, 19 had hepatocellular carcinoma, around 15 melanoma, 9 renal cell carcinoma and 9 head and neck cancer. A male proportion of around 81% and a mean age of roughly 58 years, ranging from roughly 23 to 85, were recorded for the dose-escalation cohort. Patients were allowed to have had prior anti-PD-1, anti-PD-L1 or anti-CTLA-4 therapy, and approximately 43% of the dose-escalation patients had previously received checkpoint inhibitors. Partial responses occurred in three dose-escalation patients, of whom one had hepatocellular carcinoma and two had cutaneous melanoma. The point of sequencing TCRbeta in the periphery was to test whether ivuxolimab changed TCR sequence diversity and drove clonal T-cell expansion. The paper reports the monotherapy dose-escalation portion (N of about 47 patients) of the phase I ivuxolimab trial. Results the study describes overall, beyond this receptor: Low levels of normalized T-cell clonal expansion were also shown by some nonresponding patients. After ivuxolimab, expanded clones were on average more numerous among CD8+ T cells than among CD4+ T cells. The antigen specificity of the peripheral T cells that underwent clonal expansion was not determined. In the 0.1-3.0 mg/kg groups, partial responders had among the lowest normalized peripheral clonal expansion, particularly in CD8+ T cells. At doses from 0.1 to 3.0 mg/kg, clonal expansion was seen in both CD4+ and CD8+ blood T cells between baseline and week 6.

This clone was picked up one time. Its antigen remains undetermined. The input lacks base qualities; no much larger clone sits a single base away. The trial excluded patients who had a history of autoimmune disease or were on systemic immunosuppression. In every dose cohort, peripheral blood was drawn for TCR sequencing at baseline, cycle 4 day 1, and cycle 7 day 1. Samples came from an open-label, multicenter, first-in-human phase I dose-escalation trial of ivuxolimab. The trial enrolled adults with locally advanced or metastatic head and neck squamous cell, hepatocellular, melanoma or renal cell carcinoma. Before TCR sequencing, CD4+ and CD8+ T cells were separately sorted from peripheral blood. Genomic DNA was isolated from the sorted cells so that the TCRbeta CDR3 region could be sequenced. The immunoSEQ Assay was used to sequence the TCRbeta CDR3 regions. In its TCRdb copy, this immuneACCESS table keeps in-frame sequences only and misses some clones. Where compared with another copy, unresolved V genes explain less than half of these, and the others have no known cause. The sample profile shows some 63,000 clones; 84% of them were found once. The top ten constitute roughly 30% of the sample.

The trim is 0 bases for V and 5 bases for J, with a gap of 13 bases between the germline ends. There are 15 amino acids in the CDR3, from cysteine to phenylalanine inclusive. Of the read, only the CDR3 DNA is kept; its 45 bases are in frame from base 1. CDR1 LGHNT and CDR2 FRNRAP are derived from the germline V gene. The receptor comes from an adult with an advanced solid tumor such as melanoma, head and neck, liver or kidney cancer. The chain is made from TRBV12-5 and TRBJ1-1; a tentative D match to TRBD1 spans 5 bases. The sequenced sample was CD4+ or CD8+ T cells sorted from blood, obtained in a trial of the OX40 agonist ivuxolimab. The CDR3 region has the sequence CASGLVLAGRTEAFF. The nucleotide sequence reads TGTGCTAGTGGTTTGGTACTAGCAGGGCGAACTGAAGCTTTCTTT.